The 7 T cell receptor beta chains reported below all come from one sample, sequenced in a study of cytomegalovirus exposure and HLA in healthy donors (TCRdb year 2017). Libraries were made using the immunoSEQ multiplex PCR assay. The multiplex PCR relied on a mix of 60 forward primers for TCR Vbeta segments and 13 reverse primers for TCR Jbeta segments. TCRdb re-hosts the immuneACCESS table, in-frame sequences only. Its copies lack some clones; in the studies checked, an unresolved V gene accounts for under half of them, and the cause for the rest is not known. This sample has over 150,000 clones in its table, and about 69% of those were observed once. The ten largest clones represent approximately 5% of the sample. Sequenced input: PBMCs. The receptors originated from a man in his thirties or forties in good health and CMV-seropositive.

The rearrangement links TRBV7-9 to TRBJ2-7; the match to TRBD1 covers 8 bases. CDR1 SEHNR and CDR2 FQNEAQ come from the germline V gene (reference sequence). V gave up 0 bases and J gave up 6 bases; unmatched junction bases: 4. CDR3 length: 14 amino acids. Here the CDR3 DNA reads TGTGCCAGCAGCTTAGCCCTCGGGACAGGCGAGCAGTACTTC. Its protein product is CASSLALGTGEQYF.

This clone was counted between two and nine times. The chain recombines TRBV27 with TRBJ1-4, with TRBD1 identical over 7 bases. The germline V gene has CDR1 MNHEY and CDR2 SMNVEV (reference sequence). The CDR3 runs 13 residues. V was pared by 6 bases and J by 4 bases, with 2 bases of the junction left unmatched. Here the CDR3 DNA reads TGTGCCAGCAGGAGGGGGCTTAATGAAAAACTGTTTTTT. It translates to CASRRGLNEKLFF.

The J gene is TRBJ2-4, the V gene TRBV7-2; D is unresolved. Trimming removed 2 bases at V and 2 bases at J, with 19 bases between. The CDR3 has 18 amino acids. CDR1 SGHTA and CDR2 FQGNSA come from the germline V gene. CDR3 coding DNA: TGTGCCAGCAGCTTAATACCCTGGGCCCCCGGTACCAAAAACATTCAGTACTTC. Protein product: CASSLIPWAPGTKNIQYF.

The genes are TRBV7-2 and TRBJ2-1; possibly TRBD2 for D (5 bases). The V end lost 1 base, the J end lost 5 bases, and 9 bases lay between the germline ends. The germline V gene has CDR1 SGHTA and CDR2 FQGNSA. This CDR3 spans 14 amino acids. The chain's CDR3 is CASSLVSGNNEQFF. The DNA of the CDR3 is TGTGCCAGCAGCTTAGTATCGGGGAACAATGAGCAGTTCTTC.

The CDR3 DNA is TGTGCCATCAGTGATTTATACGAGCAGTACTTC. Protein: CAISDLYEQYF. V is TRBV10-3 and J is TRBJ2-7; D is unresolved. The germline CDR1 and CDR2 sequences are ENHRY and SYGVKD. CDR3 size: 11 residues. Trimming pared 3 bases from V and 4 bases from J, leaving 4 bases between.

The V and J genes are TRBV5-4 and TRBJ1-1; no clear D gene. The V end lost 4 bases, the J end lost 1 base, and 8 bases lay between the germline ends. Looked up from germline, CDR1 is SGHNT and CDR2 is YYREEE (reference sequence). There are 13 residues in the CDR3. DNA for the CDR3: TGTGCCAGCAGCCGGAGGGAGAACACTGAAGCTTTCTTT. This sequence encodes CASSRRENTEAFF.

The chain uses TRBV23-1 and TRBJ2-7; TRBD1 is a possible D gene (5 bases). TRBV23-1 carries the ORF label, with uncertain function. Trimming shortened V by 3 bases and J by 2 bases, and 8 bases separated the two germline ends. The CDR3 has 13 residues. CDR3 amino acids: CASSQDIPYEQYF. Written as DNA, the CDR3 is TGCGCCAGCAGTCAGGACATCCCCTACGAGCAGTACTTC.